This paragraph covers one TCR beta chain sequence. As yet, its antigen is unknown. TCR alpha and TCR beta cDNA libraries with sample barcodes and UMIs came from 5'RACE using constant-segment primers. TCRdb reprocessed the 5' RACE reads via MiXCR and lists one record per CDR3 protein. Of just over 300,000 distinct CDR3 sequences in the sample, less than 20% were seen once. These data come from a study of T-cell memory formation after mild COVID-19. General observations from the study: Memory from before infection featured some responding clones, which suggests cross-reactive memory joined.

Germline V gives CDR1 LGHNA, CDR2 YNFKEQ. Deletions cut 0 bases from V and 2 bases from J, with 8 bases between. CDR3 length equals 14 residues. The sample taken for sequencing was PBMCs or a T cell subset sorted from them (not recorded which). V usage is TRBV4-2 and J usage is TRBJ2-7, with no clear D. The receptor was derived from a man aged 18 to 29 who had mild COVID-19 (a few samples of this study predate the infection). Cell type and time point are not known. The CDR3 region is CASSQETSAYEQYF. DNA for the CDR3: TGTGCCAGCAGCCAAGAGACAAGCGCCTACGAGCAGTACTTC.